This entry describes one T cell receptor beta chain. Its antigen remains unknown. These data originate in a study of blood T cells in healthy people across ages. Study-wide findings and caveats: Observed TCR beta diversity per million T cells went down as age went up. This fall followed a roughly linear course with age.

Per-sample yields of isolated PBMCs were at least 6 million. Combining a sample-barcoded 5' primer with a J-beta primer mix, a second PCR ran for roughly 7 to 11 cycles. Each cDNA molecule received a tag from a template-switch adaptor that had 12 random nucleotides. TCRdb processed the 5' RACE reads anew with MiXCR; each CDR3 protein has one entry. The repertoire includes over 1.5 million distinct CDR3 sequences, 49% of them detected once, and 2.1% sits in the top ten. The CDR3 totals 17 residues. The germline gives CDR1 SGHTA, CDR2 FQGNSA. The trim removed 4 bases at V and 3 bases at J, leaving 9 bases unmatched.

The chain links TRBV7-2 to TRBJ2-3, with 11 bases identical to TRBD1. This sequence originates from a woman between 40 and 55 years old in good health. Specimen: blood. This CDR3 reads CASSSSRDRGWTDTQYF. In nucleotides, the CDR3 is TGTGCCAGCAGCTCTTCCCGGGACAGGGGGTGGACAGATACGCAGTATTTT.